This T cell receptor beta chain derives from a study of cytomegalovirus exposure and HLA in healthy donors. Study-level points and caveats: Based on reports, TCR beta sequences accurately predicted HLA-A and HLA-B alleles for most subjects.

As regards this clone: Its antigen is still unknown.

Trimming took 3 bases from V and 6 from J; bases not matched to a gene: 8. The CDR3 contains 15 residues. Germline CDR1 reads MNHNS; CDR2 reads SASEGT. Both 60 Vbeta primers and 13 Jbeta primers went into the PCR. Repertoires were generated with immunoSEQ multiplex PCR, while TCRdb's copy carries only in-frame clones and drops some. The top ten clones hold approximately 6.4% of a sample with some 130,000 clones, 60% to 75% of them seen once. Specimen: PBMCs. The TCR was taken from a woman aged 45-65 years in good health and CMV-seropositive. The rearrangement joins TRBV6-1 to TRBJ1-5, with TRBD1 matching 7 bases. CDR3 DNA: TGTGCCAGCAGTGAGTACAGGGGATTCTCTCAGCCCCAGCATTTT. Protein product: CASSEYRGFSQPQHF.